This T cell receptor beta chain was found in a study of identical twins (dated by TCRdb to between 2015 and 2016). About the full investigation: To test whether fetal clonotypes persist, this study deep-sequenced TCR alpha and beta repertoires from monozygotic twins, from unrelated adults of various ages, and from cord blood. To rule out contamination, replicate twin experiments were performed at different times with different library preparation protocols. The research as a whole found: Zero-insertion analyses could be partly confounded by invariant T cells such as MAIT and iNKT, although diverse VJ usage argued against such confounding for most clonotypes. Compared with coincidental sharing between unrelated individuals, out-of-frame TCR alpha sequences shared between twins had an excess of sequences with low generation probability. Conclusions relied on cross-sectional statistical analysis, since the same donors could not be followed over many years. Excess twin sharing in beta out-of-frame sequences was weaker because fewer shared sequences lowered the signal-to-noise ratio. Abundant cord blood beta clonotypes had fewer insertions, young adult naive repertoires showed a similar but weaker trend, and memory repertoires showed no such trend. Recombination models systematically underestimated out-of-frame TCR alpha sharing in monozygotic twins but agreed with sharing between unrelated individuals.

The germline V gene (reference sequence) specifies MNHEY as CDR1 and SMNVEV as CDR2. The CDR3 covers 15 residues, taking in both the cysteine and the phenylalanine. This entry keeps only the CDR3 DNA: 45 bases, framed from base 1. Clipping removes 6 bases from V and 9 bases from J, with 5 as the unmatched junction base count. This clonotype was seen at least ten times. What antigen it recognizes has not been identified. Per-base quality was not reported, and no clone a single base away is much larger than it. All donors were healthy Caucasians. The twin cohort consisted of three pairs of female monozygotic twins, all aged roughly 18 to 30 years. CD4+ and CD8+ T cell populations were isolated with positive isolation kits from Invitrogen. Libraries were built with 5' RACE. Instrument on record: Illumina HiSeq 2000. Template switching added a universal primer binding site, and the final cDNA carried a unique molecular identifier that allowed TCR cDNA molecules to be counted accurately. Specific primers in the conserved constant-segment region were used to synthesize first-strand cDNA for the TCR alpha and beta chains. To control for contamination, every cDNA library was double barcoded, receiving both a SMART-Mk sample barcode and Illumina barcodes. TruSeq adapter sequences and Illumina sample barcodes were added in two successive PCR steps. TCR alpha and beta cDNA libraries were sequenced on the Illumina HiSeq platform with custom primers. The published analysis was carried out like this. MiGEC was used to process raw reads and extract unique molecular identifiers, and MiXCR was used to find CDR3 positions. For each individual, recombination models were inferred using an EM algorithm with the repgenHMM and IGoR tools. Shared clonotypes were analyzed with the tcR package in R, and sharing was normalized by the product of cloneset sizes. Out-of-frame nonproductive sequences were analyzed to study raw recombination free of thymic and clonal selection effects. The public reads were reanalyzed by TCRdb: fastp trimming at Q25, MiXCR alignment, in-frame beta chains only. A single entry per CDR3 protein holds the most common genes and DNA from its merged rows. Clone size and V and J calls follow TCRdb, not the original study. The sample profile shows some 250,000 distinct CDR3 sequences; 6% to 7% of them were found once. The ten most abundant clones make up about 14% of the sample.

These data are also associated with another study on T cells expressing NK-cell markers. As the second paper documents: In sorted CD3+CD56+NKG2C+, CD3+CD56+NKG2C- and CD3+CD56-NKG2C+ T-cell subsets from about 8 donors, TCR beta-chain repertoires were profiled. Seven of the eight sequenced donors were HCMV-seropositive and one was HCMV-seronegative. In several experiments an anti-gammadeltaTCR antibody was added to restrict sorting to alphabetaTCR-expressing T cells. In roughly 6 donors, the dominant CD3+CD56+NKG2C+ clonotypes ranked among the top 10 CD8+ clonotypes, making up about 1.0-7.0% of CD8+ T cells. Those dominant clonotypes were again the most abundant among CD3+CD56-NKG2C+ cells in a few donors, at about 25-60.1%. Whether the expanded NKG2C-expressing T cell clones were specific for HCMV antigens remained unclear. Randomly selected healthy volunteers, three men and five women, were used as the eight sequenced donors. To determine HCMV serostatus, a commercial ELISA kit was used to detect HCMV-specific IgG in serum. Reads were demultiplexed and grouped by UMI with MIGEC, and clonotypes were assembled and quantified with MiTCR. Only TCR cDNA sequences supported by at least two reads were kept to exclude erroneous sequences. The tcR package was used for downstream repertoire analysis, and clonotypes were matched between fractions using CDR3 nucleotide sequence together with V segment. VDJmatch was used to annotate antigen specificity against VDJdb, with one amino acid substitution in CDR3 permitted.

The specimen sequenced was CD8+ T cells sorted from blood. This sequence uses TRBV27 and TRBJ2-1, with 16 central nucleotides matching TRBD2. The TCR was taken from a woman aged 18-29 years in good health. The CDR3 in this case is CASSDGTSGGGEQFF. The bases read TGTGCCAGCAGCGACGGGACTAGCGGGGGGGGTGAGCAGTTCTTC.